Presented here are 23 T cell receptor beta chains from one specimen sequenced in a study of T cell responses to AZD1222 COVID-19 vaccine. Assay used: immunoSEQ multiplex PCR; TCRdb lists only in-frame clones, some missing. The data hold around 120,000 clones, with about 91% observed a single time. Here the sequenced sample was peripheral blood, taken on day 0 of AZD1222 vaccination. The receptors were sampled from an adult in good health.

The chain joins TRBV5-4 to TRBJ2-2; a weak D match, TRBD1 (5 bases). Deletions cut 0 bases from V and 1 base from J, with 7 bases between. The CDR3 is 15 residues long. In germline, CDR1 is SGHNT, CDR2 YYREEE (reference sequence). The CDR3 coding sequence is TGTGCCAGCAGCTTGGTTAGGGGGAACACCGGGGAGCTGTTTTTT. It is translated as CASSLVRGNTGELFF.

The chain recombines TRBV6-2 or TRBV6-3 with TRBJ2-6; no definite D call. V lost 2 bases and J lost 2, with 13 bases in between. Per the germline V gene, CDR1 is MNHEY and CDR2 is SVGEGT. CDR3 length equals 17 residues. The CDR3, as DNA: TGTGCCAGCAGTTACGCCCGGTATGGGGCTGGGGCCAACGTCCTGACTTTC. Translated: CASSYARYGAGANVLTF.

The chain is built from TRBV4-1 and TRBJ2-1; TRBD2 matches at 7 bases. This CDR3 has 15 residues. J lost 0 bases, V lost 6 bases, and 5 bases had no gene match. Germline CDR1 reads MGHRA; CDR2 reads YSYEKL. The CDR3 DNA reads TGCGCCAGCAGACCCGGGGGGAGCTCCTACAATGAGCAGTTCTTC. This translates into CASRPGGSSYNEQFF.

This rearrangement joins TRBV2 to TRBJ2-3, with a weak D call TRBD2 (6 bases). The CDR3 is 15 residues long. Germline V CDR1 and CDR2: SNHLY, FYNNEI. Trimming removed 7 bases from V and 2 bases from J, with 16 bases in between. In nucleotides, the CDR3 is TGTGCCAGCACTGGGGGGACGGTAAACACAGATACGCAGTATTTT. Translating gives CASTGGTVNTDTQYF.

CDR3 DNA: TGTGCCAGCAGTCTGGGATTTAATTCACCCCTCCACTTT. Its protein is CASSLGFNSPLHF. The rearrangement uses TRBV27 and TRBJ1-6; D remains unclear. V was shortened by 5 bases and J by 6 bases, with 8 bases between the two germline ends. Looked up from germline, CDR1 is MNHEY and CDR2 is SMNVEV (reference sequence). The CDR3 has 13 amino acids.

The rearrangement links TRBV19 to TRBJ1-2; D unclear. CDR3 size: 15 residues. In germline, CDR1 is LNHDA, CDR2 SQIVND (reference sequence). V gave up 7 bases and J gave up 1 base, with 16 bases separating them. CDR3 nucleotide sequence: TGTGCCAGTACTCCCCTGCAAATGGGTAACTATGGCTACACCTTC. It specifies CASTPLQMGNYGYTF.

This clone was counted once. The chain employs TRBV7-2 and TRBJ1-2, with 9 nucleotides matching TRBD1. The CDR3 loop spans 15 amino acids. Unmatched junction bases numbered 10, after V lost 7 bases and J lost 4 bases. From germline, CDR1 is SGHTA and CDR2 FQGNSA. The CDR3: CASNENGQGFYGYTF. The CDR3 DNA follows: TGTGCCAGCAACGAAAATGGACAGGGGTTCTATGGCTACACCTTC.

The chain combines TRBV7-2 with TRBJ2-7; 15 bases map to TRBD2. Trimming took 1 base from V and 4 from J; bases not matched to a gene: 2. The germline V gene encodes CDR1 SGHTA and CDR2 FQGNSA. This CDR3 is built from 16 residues. CDR3: CASSLGGLAGGYEQYF. CDR3 nucleotides: TGTGCCAGCAGCTTAGGGGGACTAGCGGGGGGTTACGAGCAGTACTTC.

The CDR3: CASRPDRVGSPLHF. The CDR3 nucleotides read TGTGCCAGCAGACCCGACAGGGTTGGTTCACCCCTCCACTTT. The rearrangement joins TRBV2 to TRBJ1-6; 7 positions agree with TRBD1. The germline CDR1 and CDR2 sequences are SNHLY and FYNNEI. The CDR3 length is 14 residues. The J segment lost 9 bases and the V segment lost 6 bases, leaving 8 bases of the junction unmatched.

This sequence joins TRBV18 and TRBJ2-7; 9 nucleotides align to TRBD1. CDR3 size: 14 residues. After removal of 2 bases from V and 3 bases from J, the junction contained 2 bases not matched to a gene. The V gene's germline CDR1 is KGHSH and CDR2 LQKENI. The CDR3: CASSPDRGGYEQYF. In DNA form, the CDR3 reads TGTGCCAGCTCACCAGACAGGGGGGGCTACGAGCAGTACTTC.

The chain uses TRBV10-3 and TRBJ2-5, with 10 nucleotides matching TRBD2. V was clipped by 0 bases and J by 0 bases; unmatched bases: 4. Germline lookup yields CDR1 ENHRY and CDR2 SYGVKD. The CDR3 length is 17 residues. The CDR3 region is CAISESPSGGYQETQYF. CDR3 nucleotides: TGTGCCATCAGTGAGTCGCCTAGCGGGGGATACCAAGAGACCCAGTACTTC.

This chain connects TRBV5-5 to TRBJ2-5, with 10 bases matching TRBD1. V shed 4 bases and J 1 base; nucleotides not matched to a gene: 7. This CDR3 comprises 16 residues. CDR1 is SGHKS and CDR2 is YYEKEE in the germline V gene (reference sequence). CDR3 loop: CASSLTGTGVQETQYF. In nucleotides, the CDR3 is TGTGCCAGCAGCCTTACCGGGACAGGGGTCCAAGAGACCCAGTACTTC. The whole variable domain, filled in from reference TRBV5-5 and TRBJ2-5, reads DAGVTQSPTHLIKTRGQQVTLRCSPISGHKSVSWYQQVLGQGPQFIFQYYEKEERGRGNFPDRFSARQFPNYSSELNVNALLLGDSALYLCASSLTGTGVQETQYFGPGTRLLVL.

The V gene is TRBV24-1, the J gene TRBJ2-5; 8 bases line up with TRBD1. V was pared by 3 bases and J by 3 bases, with 2 bases of the junction left unmatched. The CDR3 spans 14 residues. CDR1 and CDR2 from the germline V gene are KGHDR and SFDVKD. Written as DNA, the CDR3 is TGTGCCACCAGTGATACAGGGGGAGAAGAGACCCAGTACTTC. Translated, it gives CATSDTGGEETQYF.

This rearrangement joins TRBV7-2 to TRBJ1-5; the D is unclear. CDR1 is SGHTA, CDR2 FQGNSA, per germline. The length of the CDR3 is 15 residues. The V and J ends lost 9 bases and 2 bases respectively, with 17 bases between them. This CDR3 is CASADGGLGNQPQHF. The CDR3 bases are TGTGCCAGTGCAGATGGAGGCCTCGGCAATCAGCCCCAGCATTTT.

V and J are TRBV11-1 and TRBJ1-2; the match to TRBD1 covers 8 bases. CDR1 SGHAT and CDR2 FQDESV come from the germline V gene (reference sequence). V lost 6 bases to trimming and J lost 8 bases; unmatched junction nucleotides: 5. There are 12 residues in the CDR3. The CDR3 DNA follows: TGTGCCAGCAGTTCAGGGGGCCTCGGCTACACCTTC. Its translation is CASSSGGLGYTF.

This chain uses TRBV12-3 or TRBV12-4 with TRBJ1-2; D possibly corresponds to TRBD1 (5 bases). This CDR3 contains 13 residues. Deletions cut 6 bases from V and 8 bases from J, with 16 bases between. As DNA, the CDR3 is TGTGCCAGCAGCCTCGCGACAGTTGACGGCTACACCTTC. It codes for CASSLATVDGYTF.

J is TRBJ2-2 and V is TRBV3-1 (or the pseudogene TRBV3-2); tentative D call: TRBD1 (7 bases). V lost 0 bases and J 5 bases, leaving 13 bases between the germline ends. CDR3 length: 16 amino acids. Germline lookup yields CDR1 LGHDT and CDR2 YNNKEL (reference sequence). The CDR3 DNA reads TGTGCCAGCAGCCAAGATCTGACAGGGAGGACCGGGGAGCTGTTTTTT. Encoded protein: CASSQDLTGRTGELFF.

The V gene is TRBV6-5, the J gene TRBJ1-4; no firm D call. This CDR3 spans 16 amino acids. With 0 bases removed from V and 5 bases from J, the gap between germline ends came to 13 bases. Germline V gives CDR1 MNHEY, CDR2 SVGAGI. CDR3 sequence (DNA): TGTGCCAGCAGTTACTCGAACCCCGGGGTCAATGAAAAACTGTTTTTT. This translates into CASSYSNPGVNEKLFF.

This chain links TRBV3-1 (or the pseudogene TRBV3-2) with TRBJ2-2; D unclear. This CDR3 comprises 12 residues. V was trimmed by 4 bases and J by 6 bases, leaving 6 bases between them. CDR1 is LGHDT, CDR2 YNNKEL, per germline (reference sequence). The CDR3 here is CASSPRAGELFF. The DNA for the CDR3 is TGTGCCAGCAGCCCCCGAGCCGGGGAGCTGTTTTTT.

The chain combines TRBV11-3 with TRBJ2-7; a possible D gene is TRBD1 (5 bases). The V and J ends lost 4 bases and 4 bases respectively, with 11 bases between them. Looked up from germline, CDR1 is SGHNT and CDR2 is YENEEA. CDR3 length: 13 amino acids. CDR3 protein: CASSSDDRYEQYF. The CDR3 DNA sequence: TGTGCCAGCAGCTCCGACGACAGATACGAGCAGTACTTC.

J is TRBJ1-2 and V is TRBV11-2; a weak D match, TRBD1 (6 bases). With 3 bases removed from V and 2 bases from J, the gap between germline ends came to 10 bases. Germline V gene data show CDR1 as SGHAT and CDR2 as FQNNGV. This CDR3 contains 14 residues. The CDR3 loop reads CASSFTRGNYGYTF. CDR3 DNA: TGTGCCAGCAGCTTTACCAGGGGCAACTATGGCTACACCTTC. Variable domain in full (rest from reference TRBV11-2 and TRBJ1-2): EAGVAQSPRYKIIEKRQSVAFWCNPISGHATLYWYQQILGQGPKLLIQFQNNGVVDDSQLPKDRFSAERLKGVDSTLKIQPAKLEDSAVYLCASSFTRGNYGYTFGSGTRLTVV.

The chain combines TRBV19 with TRBJ1-5, with TRBD1 matching over 7 bases. J gave up 3 bases and V 4 bases, and 6 bases lay outside the gene matches. The CDR3 runs 15 residues. CDR1 is LNHDA, CDR2 SQIVND, per germline (reference sequence). The CDR3 loop is CASSTRDRINQPQHF. The DNA of the CDR3 is TGTGCCAGTAGTACCCGGGACAGAATCAATCAGCCCCAGCATTTT.

A single count supports this clone. The chain combines TRBV5-6 with TRBJ1-4; perhaps TRBD1 as D (6 bases). The germline gives CDR1 SGHDT, CDR2 YYEEEE. The CDR3 consists of 17 residues. V was cut by 4 bases and J by 8 bases, with 24 bases left in between. CDR3 DNA: TGTGCCAGCAGCCCGGGGGCACCAAACTTGGTACAGGAAAAACTGTTTTTT. Encoded protein: CASSPGAPNLVQEKLFF.